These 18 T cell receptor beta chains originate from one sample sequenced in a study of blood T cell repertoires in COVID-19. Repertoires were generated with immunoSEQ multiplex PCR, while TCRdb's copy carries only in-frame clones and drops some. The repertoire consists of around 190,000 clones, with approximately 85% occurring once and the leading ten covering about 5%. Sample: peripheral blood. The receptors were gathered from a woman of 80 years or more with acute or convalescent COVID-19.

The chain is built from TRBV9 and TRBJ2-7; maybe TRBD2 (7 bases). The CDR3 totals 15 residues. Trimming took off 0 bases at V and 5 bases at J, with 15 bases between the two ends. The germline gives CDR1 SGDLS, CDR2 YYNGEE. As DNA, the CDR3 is TGTGCCAGCAGCGTAGGGCAGAGAGGGGGGGACGAGCAGTACTTC. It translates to CASSVGQRGGDEQYF.

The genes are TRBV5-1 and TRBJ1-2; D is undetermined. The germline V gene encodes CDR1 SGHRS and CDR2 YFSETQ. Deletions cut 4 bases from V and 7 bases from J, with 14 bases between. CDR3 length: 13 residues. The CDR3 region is CASSRESPSGYTF. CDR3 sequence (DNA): TGCGCCAGCAGCCGGGAGTCTCCTAGTGGCTACACCTTC.

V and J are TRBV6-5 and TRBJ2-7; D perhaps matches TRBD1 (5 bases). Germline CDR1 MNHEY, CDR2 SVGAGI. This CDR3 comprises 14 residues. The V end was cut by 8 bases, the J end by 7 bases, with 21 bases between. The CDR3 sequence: CASGKGLSVWEQYF. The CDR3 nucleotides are TGTGCCAGCGGGAAGGGGCTATCGGTCTGGGAGCAGTACTTC.

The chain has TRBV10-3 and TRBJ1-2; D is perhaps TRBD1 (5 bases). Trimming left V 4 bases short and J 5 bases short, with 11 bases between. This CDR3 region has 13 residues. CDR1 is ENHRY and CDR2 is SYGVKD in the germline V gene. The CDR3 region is CAISAGTVYGYTF. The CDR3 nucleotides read TGTGCCATCAGTGCCGGGACTGTATATGGCTACACCTTC.

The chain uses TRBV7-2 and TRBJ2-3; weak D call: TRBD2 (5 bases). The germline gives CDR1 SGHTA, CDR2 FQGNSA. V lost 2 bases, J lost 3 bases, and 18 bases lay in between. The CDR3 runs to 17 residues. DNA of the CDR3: TGTGCCAGCAGCTTAATACCCACAGACCTAGCAACAGATACGCAGTATTTT. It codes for CASSLIPTDLATDTQYF.

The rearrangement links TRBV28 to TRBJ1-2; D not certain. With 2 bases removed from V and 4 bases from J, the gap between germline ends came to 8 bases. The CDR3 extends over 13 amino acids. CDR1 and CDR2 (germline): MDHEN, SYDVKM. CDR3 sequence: CASSLGPVYGYTF. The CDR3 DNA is TGTGCCAGCAGTTTAGGGCCAGTCTATGGCTACACCTTC.

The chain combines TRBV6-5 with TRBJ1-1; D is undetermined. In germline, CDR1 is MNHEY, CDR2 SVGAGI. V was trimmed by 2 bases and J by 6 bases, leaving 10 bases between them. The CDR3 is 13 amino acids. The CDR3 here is CASSYLYSSEAFF. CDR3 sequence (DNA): TGTGCCAGCAGTTACCTGTACTCCTCTGAAGCTTTCTTT.

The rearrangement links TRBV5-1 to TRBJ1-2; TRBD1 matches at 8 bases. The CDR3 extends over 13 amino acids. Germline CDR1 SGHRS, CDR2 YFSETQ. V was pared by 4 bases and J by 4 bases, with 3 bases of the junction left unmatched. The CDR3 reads CASSPGTGYGYTF. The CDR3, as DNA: TGCGCCAGCAGCCCCGGGACAGGCTATGGCTACACCTTC.

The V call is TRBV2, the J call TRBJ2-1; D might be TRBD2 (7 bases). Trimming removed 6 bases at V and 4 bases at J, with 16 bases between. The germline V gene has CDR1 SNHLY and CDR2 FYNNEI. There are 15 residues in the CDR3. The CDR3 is CASSGGQKSYNEQFF. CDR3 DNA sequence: TGTGCCAGCAGCGGGGGGCAAAAAAGTTACAATGAGCAGTTCTTC.

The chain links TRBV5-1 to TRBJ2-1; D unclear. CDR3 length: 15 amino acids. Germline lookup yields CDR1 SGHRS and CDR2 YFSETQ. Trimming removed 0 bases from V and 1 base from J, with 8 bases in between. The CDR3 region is CASSLDPRSYNEQFF. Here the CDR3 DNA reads TGCGCCAGCAGCTTGGATCCTAGATCCTACAATGAGCAGTTCTTC.

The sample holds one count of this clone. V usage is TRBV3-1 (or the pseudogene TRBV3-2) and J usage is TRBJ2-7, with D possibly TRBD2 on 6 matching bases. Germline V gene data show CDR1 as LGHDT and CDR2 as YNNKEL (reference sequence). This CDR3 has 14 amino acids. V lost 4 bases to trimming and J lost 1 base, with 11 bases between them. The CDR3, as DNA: TGTGCCAGCAGCCCTTGGGACTTGTCCTACGAGCAGTACTTC. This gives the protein CASSPWDLSYEQYF.

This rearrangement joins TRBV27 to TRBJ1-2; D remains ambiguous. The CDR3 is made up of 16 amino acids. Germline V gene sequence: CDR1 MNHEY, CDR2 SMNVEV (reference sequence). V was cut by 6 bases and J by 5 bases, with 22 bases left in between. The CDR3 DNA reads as TGTGCCAGCAGGCCCCGTGGATGGGAGAACCTATATGGCTACACCTTC. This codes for CASRPRGWENLYGYTF.

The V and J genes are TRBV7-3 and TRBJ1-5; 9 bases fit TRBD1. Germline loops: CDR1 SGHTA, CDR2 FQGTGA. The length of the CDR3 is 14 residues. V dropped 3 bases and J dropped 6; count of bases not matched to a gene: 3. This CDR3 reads CASSLTGGAQPQHF. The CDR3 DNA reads TGTGCCAGCAGCTTGACAGGGGGTGCTCAGCCCCAGCATTTT.

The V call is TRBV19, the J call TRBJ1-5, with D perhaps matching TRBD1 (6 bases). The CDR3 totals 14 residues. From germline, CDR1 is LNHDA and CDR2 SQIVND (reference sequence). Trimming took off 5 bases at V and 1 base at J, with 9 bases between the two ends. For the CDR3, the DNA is TGTGCCAGTAGTGCAGGGGCGAGCAATCAGCCCCAGCATTTT. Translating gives CASSAGASNQPQHF.

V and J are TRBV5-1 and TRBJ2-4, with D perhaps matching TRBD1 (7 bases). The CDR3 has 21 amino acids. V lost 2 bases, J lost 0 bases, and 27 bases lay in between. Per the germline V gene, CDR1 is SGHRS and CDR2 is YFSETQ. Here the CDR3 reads CASSFVGGGTDQLIAKNIQYF. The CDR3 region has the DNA TGCGCCAGCAGCTTTGTCGGTGGGGGGACAGACCAACTTATAGCCAAAAACATTCAGTACTTC. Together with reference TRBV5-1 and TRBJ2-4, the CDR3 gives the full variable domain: KAGVTQTPRYLIKTRGQQVTLSCSPISGHRSVSWYQQTPGQGLQFLFEYFSETQRNKGNFPGRFSGRQFSNSRSEMNVSTLELGDSALYLCASSFVGGGTDQLIAKNIQYFGAGTRLSVL.

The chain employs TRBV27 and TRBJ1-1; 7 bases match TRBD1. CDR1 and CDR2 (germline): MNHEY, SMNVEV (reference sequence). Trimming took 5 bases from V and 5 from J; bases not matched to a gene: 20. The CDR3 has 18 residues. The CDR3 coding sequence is TGTGCCAGCAGTCCTATTAAATCCCGACAGGGTCGATGGACTGAAGCTTTCTTT. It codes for CASSPIKSRQGRWTEAFF.

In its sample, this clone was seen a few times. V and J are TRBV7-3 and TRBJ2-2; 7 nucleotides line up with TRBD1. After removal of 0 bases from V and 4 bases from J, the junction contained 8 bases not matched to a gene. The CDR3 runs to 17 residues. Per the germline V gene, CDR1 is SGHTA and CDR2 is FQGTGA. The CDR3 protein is CASSLTTSTGRTGELFF. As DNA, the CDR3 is TGTGCCAGCAGCTTAACTACCTCGACAGGGCGCACCGGGGAGCTGTTTTTT.

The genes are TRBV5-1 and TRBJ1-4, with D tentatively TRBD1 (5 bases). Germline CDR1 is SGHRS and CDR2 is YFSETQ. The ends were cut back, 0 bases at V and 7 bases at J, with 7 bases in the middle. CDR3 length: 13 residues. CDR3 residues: CASSLEGVEKLFF. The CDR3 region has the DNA TGCGCCAGCAGCTTGGAAGGGGTTGAAAAACTGTTTTTT.